The rows below give T cell receptor beta chains drawn from one sample of a study of T cells in Graves' hyperthyroidism and ophthalmopathy. TCRdb re-called the multiplex PCR reads with MiXCR, one entry per CDR3 protein. Of 700,000 or so distinct CDR3 sequences listed, about 14% are singletons. The sequencing input was blood. The source of these receptors is a woman between 50 and 59 years old with Graves' ophthalmopathy. CDR3s include the opening cysteine and the closing phenylalanine or tryptophan. A D gene is named only where the DNA matches it firmly. Not every row has a clone size; where given, it reads once, few, many or a size class.

d_call	clone_size	j_call	v_call	cdr3_nt	cdr3_aa
.	few	TRBJ2-5	TRBV4-1	TGCGCCAGCAGCCAAGATACAATCAGGGGACAAGAGACCCAGTACTTC	CASSQDTIRGQETQYF
.	few	TRBJ2-1	TRBV15	TGTGCCACCAGCAGATGGAGGGAGTGGTTGTGGGGCAATGAGCAGTTCTTC	CATSRWREWLWGNEQFF
TRBD2	few	TRBJ2-3	TRBV20-1	TGCAGTGCTAGTTCTCTAGCGGGAGAAGCTCCCACAGATACGCAGTATTTT	CSASSLAGEAPTDTQYF
.	few	TRBJ2-1	TRBV6-5	TGTGCCAGCGGCATGAGCACTGGCTCATACAATGAGCAGTTCTTC	CASGMSTGSYNEQFF
.	many	TRBJ2-1	TRBV29-1	TGCAGCGTTGAAGGGTGGGCAGGGGGGAGTTACAATGAGCAGTTCTTC	CSVEGWAGGSYNEQFF
TRBD1	many	TRBJ1-5	TRBV20-1	TGCAGTGCAATAACAGGGGTTAGTAGCAATCAGCCCCAGCATTTT	CSAITGVSSNQPQHF
.	many	TRBJ2-7	TRBV28	TGTGCCAGCAGTTGGACTGGGGTCGATGGGGAGCAGTACTTC	CASSWTGVDGEQYF
.	.	TRBJ2-3	TRBV5-1	TGCGCCAGCAGCTTGCGAACCATGAATCCTACGGATACGCAGTATTTT	CASSLRTMNPTDTQYF
.	few	TRBJ2-1	TRBV20-1	TGCAGTGCTAGGGGATTGACAGGGGCTCGCGGGGGGACTGATGAGCAGTTCTTC	CSARGLTGARGGTDEQFF
TRBD1	.	TRBJ2-2	TRBV7-9	TGTGCCAGCAGCTTACCTCGCACAGGGGACGGTAGGGAGCTGTTTTTT	CASSLPRTGDGRELFF
.	many	TRBJ2-5	TRBV6-2/TRBV6-3	TGTGCCAGCAGTACAGGCTATAGAAGTTCGGACTTC	CASSTGYRSSDF
.	many	TRBJ1-5	TRBV28	TGTGCCAGCAGGAAACAGGGACCAACCCAGCCCCAGCATTTT	CASRKQGPTQPQHF
.	.	TRBJ1-5	TRBV24-1	TGTGCCACCGGTGAGTTCAATCAGCCCCAGCATTTT	CATGEFNQPQHF
.	many	TRBJ1-1	TRBV7-2	TGTGCCAGCAGCTTCCGCGCAGACAGGACTGAAGCTTTCTTT	CASSFRADRTEAFF
.	many	TRBJ2-1	TRBV28	TGTGCCAGCAAGAGGACAGTCGGTGAGCAGTTCTTC	CASKRTVGEQFF
TRBD1	.	TRBJ1-5	TRBV20-1	TGCAGTGCTAGAGATGGGGACAGGCTCAATCAGCCCCAGCATTTT	CSARDGDRLNQPQHF
.	.	TRBJ2-3	TRBV19	TGTGCCAGTAGTAATCAGGTATTCGCAGATACGCAGTATTTT	CASSNQVFADTQYF
TRBD1	many	TRBJ1-1	TRBV28	TGTGCCAGCAGTTTACTGGGACAGGGGTTCACTGAAGCTTTCTTT	CASSLLGQGFTEAFF
TRBD1	many	TRBJ2-1	TRBV20-1	TGCAGTGCTAGAGGTGGACAGGGGAGAATCAGTGAGCAGTTCTTC	CSARGGQGRISEQFF
TRBD2	.	TRBJ2-1	TRBV10-3	TGTGCCATCAAAAAAGGACTAGCGGGACTTACTAATGAGCAGTTCTTC	CAIKKGLAGLTNEQFF
TRBD2	.	TRBJ2-3	TRBV28	TGTGCCAGCAGTCGGACTAGCGGGAGTAGAGTTTCCACAGATACGCAGTATTTT	CASSRTSGSRVSTDTQYF
TRBD2	.	TRBJ2-5	TRBV20-1	TGCAGTGCCCGTAATTGGACTAGCGGGGAAGAGACCCAGTACTTC	CSARNWTSGEETQYF
TRBD2	many	TRBJ2-1	TRBV27	TGTGCCAGCAGCATAGGGCGGGGGTTCGGCTCCTACAATGAGCAGTTCTTC	CASSIGRGFGSYNEQFF
TRBD2	.	TRBJ2-1	TRBV9	TGTGCCAGCAGCGTTGGGACTAGCGGCGAGCAGTTCTTC	CASSVGTSGEQFF
.	.	TRBJ1-1	TRBV3-1	TGTGCCAGCAGCCCCCGGGAATATGGATTGAACACTGAAGCTTTCTTT	CASSPREYGLNTEAFF
TRBD2	.	TRBJ2-3	TRBV6-1	TGTGCCAGCAGTCCACTAGCGGGGAACACAGATACGCAGTATTTT	CASSPLAGNTDTQYF
.	.	TRBJ1-2	TRBV27	TGTGCCAGCAGTCAAGGCGGTTTAAGTGGCTACACCTTC	CASSQGGLSGYTF
.	.	TRBJ1-1	TRBV28	TGTGCCAGCACCACCATCTATGGGACCGGCGGCCGGGTGAACACTGAAGCTTTCTTT	CASTTIYGTGGRVNTEAFF
.	many	TRBJ2-1	TRBV30	TGTGCCTGGAGTGAAACTAGTCACAATGAGCAGTTCTTC	CAWSETSHNEQFF
.	many	TRBJ2-3	TRBV11-2	TGTGCCAGCAGCCCCCAGGGTGATTCAACAGATACGCAGTATTTT	CASSPQGDSTDTQYF
.	.	TRBJ2-7	TRBV15	TGTGCCACCAACAGAGACTTCGTGCAGGGCGAGCAGTACTTC	CATNRDFVQGEQYF
.	many	TRBJ2-1	TRBV7-9	TGTGCCAGCAGCCCCCAATTAGATGAGCAGTTCTTC	CASSPQLDEQFF
.	few	TRBJ1-1	TRBV9	TGTGCCAGCAGCGTAGATGAGGTGGTCACTGAAGCTTTCTTT	CASSVDEVVTEAFF
.	.	TRBJ2-7	TRBV4-3	TGCGCCAGCAGCCAAGCGGGATTAGGTAACGAGCAGTACTTC	CASSQAGLGNEQYF
.	many	TRBJ2-2	TRBV3-1	TGTGCCAGCAGCCAAGTTTTTGGGACGACCGGGGAGCTGTTTTTT	CASSQVFGTTGELFF
TRBD1	few	TRBJ1-2	TRBV4-2	TGTGCCAGCAGCCAAGAGACAGGGTTAAATGGCTACACCTTC	CASSQETGLNGYTF
TRBD2	.	TRBJ2-3	TRBV28	TGTGCCAGCAGTCCCCGGACTAGCGGGAGATCACAAGTTACGCAGTATTTT	CASSPRTSGRSQVTQYF
.	many	TRBJ2-7	TRBV18	TGTGCCAGCTCACCACCGGAGGGAGCCACCCACGAGCAGTACTTC	CASSPPEGATHEQYF
TRBD2	.	TRBJ2-5	TRBV5-1	TGCGCCAGCAGCCCCGGCGGTAGCGGGAATGGGAGGGAGACCCAGTACTTC	CASSPGGSGNGRETQYF
.	many	TRBJ2-5	TRBV12-3/TRBV12-4	TGTGCCAGCAAAGACAGGGAGGGCGGCCAGACCCAGTACTTC	CASKDREGGQTQYF
.	few	TRBJ2-7	TRBV29-1	TGCAGCGTTGGGGGGAGAATGGCGGGCGAGCAGTACTTC	CSVGGRMAGEQYF
.	.	TRBJ2-5	TRBV7-6	TGTGCCAGCAGTGAAGTGGCAGGAGAGACCCAGTACTTC	CASSEVAGETQYF
.	many	TRBJ1-2	TRBV28	TGTGCCAGCAGCCCCGGACAGCTATATGGCTACACCTTC	CASSPGQLYGYTF